This T cell receptor beta chain was identified during a study of blood T cell repertoires in COVID-19. Whole-study context: Acute and convalescent COVID-19 specimens originated in the United States, Italy and Spain. PBMCs, B-cell-depleted T cells, or T cells were the source of the cDNA or gDNA that made up the material.

Per germline, CDR1 MNHEY and CDR2 SVGAGI. Trimming stripped 7 bases from V and 10 bases from J, with 13 bases between. The CDR3 loop spans 11 amino acids. Generated by immunoSEQ multiplex PCR, the TCRdb table keeps only in-frame clones and is missing some. The sample carries over 250,000 clones, over 70% recorded once. Specimen: peripheral blood. This chain connects TRBV6-5 to TRBJ1-2; possibly TRBD1 for D (5 bases). The clonotype was recovered from a middle-aged woman who had recovered from COVID-19. CDR3 sequence reads: CASTQGLVYTF. The DNA of the CDR3 is TGTGCCAGCACCCAGGGCCTCGTCTACACCTTC.